The clone carrying this TCR beta chain is medium-sized (0.01 to 0.1%). Other nucleotide sequences in the sample specify the same CDR3. The data derive from a study of graft-versus-host responses after intestinal transplantation. Background on the study: Isolated intestinal, liver-intestinal, or multivisceral transplants had been given to the recipients. Study-level findings and limits: Graft-versus-host to host-versus-graft clonal ratios in allografts were high in patients with graft-donor T cell macrochimerism.

Generated by immunoSEQ multiplex PCR, the TCRdb table keeps only in-frame clones and is missing some. The sample lists about 15,000 clones; roughly 28% were seen once. The plating included about 200,000 irradiated, violet-dye-labeled stimulator cells together with about 200,000 CFSE-labeled responder cells. Sequencing was performed on alloreactive CD4+ T cells from a mixed lymphocyte reaction culture, taken before intestinal transplant. The subset denotes: CFSE-low proliferating T cells sorted from roughly six-day pre-transplant mixed lymphocyte reaction (GvH or HvG direction). The TCR originated in a human patient who received an intestinal transplant.

CDR3 sequence: CASSPVQGAQGQPQHF. The CDR3, as DNA: TGTGCCAGCTCGCCCGTTCAGGGGGCGCAGGGTCAGCCCCAGCATTTT. The J gene is TRBJ1-5, the V gene TRBV18; TRBD1 agrees at 8 bases. CDR1 is KGHSH and CDR2 is LQKENI in the germline V gene. V shed 6 bases and J 6 bases; nucleotides not matched to a gene: 13. This CDR3 region has 16 residues.